The subject of this entry is one TCR beta chain. Its antigen has not been determined. No much larger clone is present one base from it, and per-base qualities are unavailable. The data stem from a study of cytomegalovirus exposure and HLA in healthy donors (TCRdb year 2017). For context, the study as a whole: An earlier analysis of some 620 of the donors reported about 280 Gb of sequence data and 117 million unique TCR beta sequences obtained from about 170 million T cells. Among the roughly 400 genotyped donors, approximately 81% belonged to the genetic ancestry cluster associated with self-reported Caucasian donors. A later analysis re-analyzed previously published TCR beta repertoires from approximately 700 donors and added high-resolution HLA genotyping to study TCR occurrence patterns. In addition to the first cohort of several hundred subjects, a separate validation cohort of about 120 different subjects was used. Every discovery cohort repertoire had been produced on one sequencing platform. Typing coverage varied by locus: roughly 620-640 donors for A, B, C, DRB1 and DQB1; 522 for DQA1; about 570 for DPA1; some 470 for DPB1. On average, over 200,000 unique TCR beta nucleotide sequences were sequenced per donor among about 400 genotyped donors of the cohort, with roughly 18% of those sequences being non-productive. Five DR-DQ haplotypes were treated as single units for association and clustering because of strong linkage in the cohort. Donor age, sex, ethnicity and CMV serostatus were collected together with the repertoire data. Genome-wide SNP genotypes for about three fifths of the roughly 670 donors were used in a later genetic analysis, which treated that subset as a discovery cohort. The later analysis used no new phenotypic data to find candidate immune exposures, relying instead on TCR beta sequences and their occurrence across donors. The aim of the study was to test whether cataloging public T cell receptors could identify signatures of past pathogen exposure. The study used immunosequencing to profile the T cell repertoires of more than 650 subjects and linked those repertoires to cytomegalovirus serostatus. The study combined high-throughput TCR immunosequencing, statistical association of individual TCRs with disease status, and machine learning to predict cytomegalovirus infection status. An early release that covered roughly 600 HLA-typed donors contained 300 to 350 gigabases of sequencing data and tens of millions of unique TCR sequences. Class I and class II HLA loci were covered by the typing at four-digit resolution. An earlier analysis of about 620 of the donors applied high-throughput TCR beta sequencing to assess whether each TCR beta V gene segment acted as functional or pseudogenic.

CDR1 and CDR2, per the germline V gene, are MRHNA and SNTAGT. The cysteine opens and the phenylalanine closes a CDR3 of 16 amino acids. The retained sequence is limited to the CDR3, 48 bases, with the frame set at the first base. V trim: 5 bases; J trim: 9 bases; unmatched bases: 10. The cohort consisted of fewer than 700 healthy bone marrow donors. At the time of sampling, every cohort member was nominally healthy, though immune exposures that went unrecorded were likely present. The donor was CMV seropositive and was included in the group of some 290 seropositive cohort members. Each donor provided a peripheral blood sample, and peripheral blood mononuclear cells were used for TCR beta sequencing. Genomic DNA was extracted from the blood cell samples with the Qiagen DNeasy Blood Extraction Kit. The method was the immunoSEQ multiplex PCR assay. For the multiplex PCR, a mixture combining 60 forward primers for TCR Vbeta segments and 13 reverse primers for TCR Jbeta segments was used. The CDR3 region of rearranged TCR beta genes was amplified from genomic DNA by a multiplex PCR assay. Amplified TCR beta libraries were sequenced as 87-base-pair reads on the Illumina HiSeq System. The study's processing was this. Across the roughly 670 repertoires, a later analysis counted around 80 million unique TCR beta chains, around 11 million of which were shared by at least two donors. To remove PCR and sequencing errors, raw reads were error-corrected and collapsed into unique sequences using a nearest-neighbor algorithm that merged closely related sequences. Alignment of CDR3 sequences to IMGT reference sequences was used to assign V, D and J gene segments. For a sequence to be retained, a match of at least six nucleotides was required to both a V gene segment and a J gene segment. A rearrangement counted as productive if the CDR3 had no stop codons and remained in frame with V and J, and every other rearrangement counted as non-productive. Following IMGT convention, CDR3 was defined as the stretch from the second conserved V-encoded cysteine up to the conserved J-encoded phenylalanine. The earlier analysis of about 590 of the donors excluded sequences that lacked an unambiguous match to a single V gene segment. In an earlier analysis of approximately 500 of the donors, a V segment was called functional when productive rearrangements were above 56.7%, and segregating when the standard deviation between donors exceeded 5%. To diagnose cytomegalovirus status from the catalog of TCR beta chain sequences, a statistical classification framework was built. In a later analysis, V and J genes were assigned by comparing TCR nucleotide sequences against IMGT/GENE-DB human TR gene sequences. Using the TCRdist pipeline, a later analysis assigned CDR3 sequences along with most-parsimonious VDJ recombination scenarios. In a later analysis, each TCR beta chain was defined by its CDR3 amino acid sequence together with its V-gene family, and reads without a unique V-gene family were excluded. In a later analysis, 500 to 700 highly shared, low-generation-probability nucleotide sequences were removed to address suspected cross-contamination and a sequencing artifact. In a later analysis, a clonal expansion index was calculated for each public chain from normalized within-repertoire ranks of inferred template counts. A later analysis computed generation probabilities with a VDJ recombination model fitted to out-of-frame rearrangements, and checked the results against IGoR. A later analysis scored TCR-TCR, TCR-HLA and TCR-CMV co-occurrence with hypergeometric tests, applying a repertoire-size bias correction to TCR pairs. In a later analysis, false discovery rates were estimated by permuting HLA or CMV assignments 20 times. In a later analysis, co-occurring TCRs were grouped using DBSCAN, with TCRdist sequence similarity added in when clustering inside HLA-allele-positive subsets. For co-occurrence clustering, repertoires with fewer than 30,000 or more than 120,000 public chains were excluded, along with a handful of repertoires with anomalous nucleotide sharing. The table was pulled from immuneACCESS by TCRdb, which kept in-frame rearrangements only. Such tables lose some clones; where checked, under half of the loss comes from unresolved V genes, and the rest has no known cause. V and J calls plus clone size are reproduced from that table; the DNA served to infer D and trimming. Here the sample has about 160,000 clones; roughly four fifths occur a single time. Of the sample, approximately 11% falls within the top ten clones.

Results and caveats for the whole study, not just this receptor: In an earlier analysis of around 600 of the donors, most TCR beta V segments were observed in productive rearrangements about 90% or about 30% of the time, broadly matching IMGT annotations. The authors suggested that the approach could potentially be extended to other disease states and immunological phenotypes. Because the 87-base-pair reads could not distinguish some IMGT-functional V segments, including TRBV6-2 and TRBV6-3, those segments were excluded. The study gave a list of over 150 TCR beta chains associated with cytomegalovirus. In a later analysis, TCR association rates were found to vary across HLA loci, with the most associated TCRs seen for DRB1 alleles and the fewest for HLA-C alleles. A cluster of highly shared sequence variants was judged likely to represent a technical artifact of the sequencing pipeline. The earlier analysis of almost 600 of the donors excluded approximately 17 rarely observed V segments, including chromosome 9 orphons, because counts were too low. HLA typing was unavailable for some donors at each locus, so association tests used only the typed subset. Across donors, most TCR sequences were observed very rarely, whereas some public TCRs were present in many individuals. A further reported finding was that TCR beta sequences accurately predicted the HLA-A and HLA-B alleles for most subjects in the first cohort. A later analysis reported that several top co-occurrence clusters appeared linked to parvovirus B19, influenza, CMV and Epstein-Barr virus. Correlated functional status among segregating V segments might be attributable to linkage disequilibrium, but an unknown experimental factor could not be ruled out. The cohort was sequenced for TCR beta chains only, and without alpha or paired-chain data the features that could be detected were limited. The classifier was reported to diagnose cytomegalovirus status with high specificity and sensitivity in both the original and validation cohorts. For the cohort, immune exposure information was limited to CMV serostatus. According to a later genetic analysis, donors in an Asian-associated ancestry cluster had fewer N-insertions in productive TCRs than the roughly 700-donor mean. A later analysis associated 16,951 TCR beta sequences with specific HLA alleles at a false discovery rate of 0.05. Presence/absence analyses assumed roughly uniform sequencing depth across donors, an assumption that may not hold. V-gene and J-gene trimming of TCR beta chains was associated with a missense DCLRE1C variant in a later genetic analysis, and the association was replicated in an independent cohort. When HLA alleles, especially DR and DQ, strongly co-occurred, attributing TCR associations to individual alleles was difficult. In a later analysis, most CMV-associated TCR beta chains were found to appear HLA-restricted, with HLA associations seemingly driven largely by CMV exposure. Three of the identified cytomegalovirus-associated TCR beta chains were confirmed in vitro to be specific for cytomegalovirus antigens. Compared with equally common non-associated chains, HLA-associated TCR beta chains in a later analysis were more clonally expanded and had lower generation probabilities.

This chain joins TRBV6-4 to TRBJ2-3, with 14 junctional bases fitting TRBD2. Sequenced sample: PBMCs. The sequence was collected from a man aged 50 to 59 in good health and CMV-seropositive. The CDR3 reads as follows: CASSPHGTSGSWTQYF. The DNA reads TGTGCCAGCAGTCCACACGGGACTAGCGGGAGTTGGACGCAGTATTTT.